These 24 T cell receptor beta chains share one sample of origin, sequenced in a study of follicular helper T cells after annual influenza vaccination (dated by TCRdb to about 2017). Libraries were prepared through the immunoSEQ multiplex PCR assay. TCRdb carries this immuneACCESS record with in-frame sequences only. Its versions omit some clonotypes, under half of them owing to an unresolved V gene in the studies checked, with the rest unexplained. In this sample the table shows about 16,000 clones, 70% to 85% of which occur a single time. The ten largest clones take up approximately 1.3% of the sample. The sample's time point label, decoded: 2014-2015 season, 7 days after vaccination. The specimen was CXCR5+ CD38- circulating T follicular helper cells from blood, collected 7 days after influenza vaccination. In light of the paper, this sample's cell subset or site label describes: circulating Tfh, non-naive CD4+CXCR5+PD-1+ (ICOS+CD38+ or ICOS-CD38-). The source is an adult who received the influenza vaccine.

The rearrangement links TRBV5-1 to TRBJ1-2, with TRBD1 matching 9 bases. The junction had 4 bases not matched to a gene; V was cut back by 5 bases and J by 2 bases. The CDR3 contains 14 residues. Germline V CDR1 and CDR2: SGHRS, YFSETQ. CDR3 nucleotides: TGCGCCAGCAGTCCTACAGGGGGCAACTATGGCTACACCTTC. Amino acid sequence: CASSPTGGNYGYTF.

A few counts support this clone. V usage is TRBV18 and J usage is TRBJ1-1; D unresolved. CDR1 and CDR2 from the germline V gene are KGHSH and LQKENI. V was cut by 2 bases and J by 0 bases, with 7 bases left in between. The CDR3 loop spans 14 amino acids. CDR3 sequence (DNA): TGTGCCAGCTCACCAGGGGAGGTGAACACTGAAGCTTTCTTT. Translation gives CASSPGEVNTEAFF.

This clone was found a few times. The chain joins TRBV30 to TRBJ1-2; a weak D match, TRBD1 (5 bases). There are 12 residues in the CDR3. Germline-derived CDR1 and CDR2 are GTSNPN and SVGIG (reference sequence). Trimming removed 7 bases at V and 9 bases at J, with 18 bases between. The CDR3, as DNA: TGTGCCTACGCCCCCGGGGGGATGCGCTACACCTTC. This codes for CAYAPGGMRYTF.

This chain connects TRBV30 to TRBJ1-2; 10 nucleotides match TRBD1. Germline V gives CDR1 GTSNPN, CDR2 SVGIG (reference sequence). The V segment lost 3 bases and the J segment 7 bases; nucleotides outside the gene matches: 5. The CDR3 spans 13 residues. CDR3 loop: CAWRGQGPFGYTF. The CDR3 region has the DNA TGTGCCTGGAGGGGACAGGGGCCGTTTGGCTACACCTTC.

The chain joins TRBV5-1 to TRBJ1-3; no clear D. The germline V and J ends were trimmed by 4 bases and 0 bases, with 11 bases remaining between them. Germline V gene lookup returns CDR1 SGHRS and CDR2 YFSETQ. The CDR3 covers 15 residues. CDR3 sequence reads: CASSPRASSGNTIYF. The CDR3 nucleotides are TGCGCCAGCAGCCCCCGAGCAAGCTCTGGAAACACCATATATTTT.

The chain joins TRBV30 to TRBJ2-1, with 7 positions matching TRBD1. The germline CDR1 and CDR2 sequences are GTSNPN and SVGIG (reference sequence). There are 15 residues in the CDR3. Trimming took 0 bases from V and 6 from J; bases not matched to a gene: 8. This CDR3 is CAWSVGQVNTNEQFF. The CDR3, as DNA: TGTGCCTGGAGTGTTGGACAGGTGAACACCAATGAGCAGTTCTTC.

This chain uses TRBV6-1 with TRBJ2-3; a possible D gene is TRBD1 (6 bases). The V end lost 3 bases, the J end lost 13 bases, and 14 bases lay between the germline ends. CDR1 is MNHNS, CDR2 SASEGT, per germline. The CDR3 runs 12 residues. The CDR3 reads CASSDRTALEYF. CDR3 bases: TGTGCCAGCAGTGATCGGACAGCGTTGGAGTATTTT.

Here the CDR3 reads CASSLGTPNQPQHF. The CDR3 region has the DNA TGTGCCAGCAGCTTGGGGACTCCTAATCAGCCCCAGCATTTT. The chain employs TRBV7-8 and TRBJ1-5, with D possibly TRBD1 on 5 matching bases. Germline assignment: CDR1 SGHVS and CDR2 FQNEAQ. V was cut by 3 bases and J by 4 bases, with 10 bases left in between. This CDR3 has 14 amino acids.

CDR3 sequence (DNA): TGTGCCAGCAGCTTAGGTACATCCCCGAACACCGGGGAGCTGTTTTTT. This translates into CASSLGTSPNTGELFF. The chain joins TRBV7-6 to TRBJ2-2, with no clear D. Between the trimmed V and J ends, which lost 1 base and 0 bases, there was a span of 9 bases. The CDR3 extends over 16 amino acids. CDR1 is SGHVS, CDR2 FNYEAQ, per germline.

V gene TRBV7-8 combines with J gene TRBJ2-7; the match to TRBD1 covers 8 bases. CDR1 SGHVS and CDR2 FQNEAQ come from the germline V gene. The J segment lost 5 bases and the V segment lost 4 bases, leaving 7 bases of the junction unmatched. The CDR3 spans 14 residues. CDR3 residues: CASSSRDRWDEQYF. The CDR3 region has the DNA TGTGCCAGCAGCTCTCGGGACAGGTGGGACGAGCAGTACTTC.

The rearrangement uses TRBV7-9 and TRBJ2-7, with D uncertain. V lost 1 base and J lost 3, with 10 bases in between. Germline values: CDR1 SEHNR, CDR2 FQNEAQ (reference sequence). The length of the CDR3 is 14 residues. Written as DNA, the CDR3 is TGTGCCAGCAGCTTAGTGACACAACGCTACGAGCAGTACTTC. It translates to CASSLVTQRYEQYF.

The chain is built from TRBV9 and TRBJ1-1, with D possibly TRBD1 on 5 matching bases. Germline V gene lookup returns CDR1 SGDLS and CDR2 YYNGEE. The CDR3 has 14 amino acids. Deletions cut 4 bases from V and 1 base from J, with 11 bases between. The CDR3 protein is CASSRDGGNTEAFF. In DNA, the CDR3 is TGTGCCAGCAGCAGAGACGGGGGGAACACTGAAGCTTTCTTT. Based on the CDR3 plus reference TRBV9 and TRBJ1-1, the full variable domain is DSGVTQTPKHLITATGQRVTLRCSPRSGDLSVYWYQQSLDQGLQFLIQYYNGEERAKGNILERFSAQQFPDLHSELNLSSLELGDSALYFCASSRDGGNTEAFFGQGTRLTVV.

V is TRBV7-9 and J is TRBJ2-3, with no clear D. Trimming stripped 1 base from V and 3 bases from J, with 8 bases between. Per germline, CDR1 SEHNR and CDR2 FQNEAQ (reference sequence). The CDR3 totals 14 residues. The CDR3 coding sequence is TGTGCCAGCAGCTTAGATCAAACAACAGATACGCAGTATTTT. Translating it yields CASSLDQTTDTQYF.

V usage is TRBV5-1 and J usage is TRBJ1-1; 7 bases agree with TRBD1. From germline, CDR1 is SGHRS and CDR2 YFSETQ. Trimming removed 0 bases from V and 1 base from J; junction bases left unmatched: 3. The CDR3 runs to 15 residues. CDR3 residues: CASSLDPGGNTEAFF. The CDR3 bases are TGCGCCAGCAGCTTGGATCCAGGGGGGAACACTGAAGCTTTCTTT.

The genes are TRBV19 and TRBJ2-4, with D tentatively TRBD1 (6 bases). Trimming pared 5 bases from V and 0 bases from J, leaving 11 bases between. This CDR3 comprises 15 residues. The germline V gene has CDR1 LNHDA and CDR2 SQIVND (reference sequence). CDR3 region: CASSLGQLAKNIQYF. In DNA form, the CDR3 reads TGTGCCAGTAGTCTTGGACAGTTAGCCAAAAACATTCAGTACTTC.

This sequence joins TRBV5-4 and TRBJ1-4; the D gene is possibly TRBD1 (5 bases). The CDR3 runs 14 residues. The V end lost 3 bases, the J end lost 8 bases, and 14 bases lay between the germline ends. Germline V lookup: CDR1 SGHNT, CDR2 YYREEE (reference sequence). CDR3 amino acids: CASSSPRGGEKLFF. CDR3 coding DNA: TGTGCCAGCAGCTCCCCTAGGGGAGGCGAAAAACTGTTTTTT.

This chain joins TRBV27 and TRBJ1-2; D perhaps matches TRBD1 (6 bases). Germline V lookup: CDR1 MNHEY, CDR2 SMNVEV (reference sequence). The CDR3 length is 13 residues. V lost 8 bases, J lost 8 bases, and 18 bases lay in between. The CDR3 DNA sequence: TGTGCCAGCCGCCGACTAACGGGGGGCGGCTACACCTTC. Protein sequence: CASRRLTGGGYTF.

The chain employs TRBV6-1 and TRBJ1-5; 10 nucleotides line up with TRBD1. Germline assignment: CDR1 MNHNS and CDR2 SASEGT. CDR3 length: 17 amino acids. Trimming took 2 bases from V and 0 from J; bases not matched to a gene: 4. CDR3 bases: TGTGCCAGCAGTGAAAGGAGACAGGGGGCTAGCAATCAGCCCCAGCATTTT. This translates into CASSERRQGASNQPQHF.

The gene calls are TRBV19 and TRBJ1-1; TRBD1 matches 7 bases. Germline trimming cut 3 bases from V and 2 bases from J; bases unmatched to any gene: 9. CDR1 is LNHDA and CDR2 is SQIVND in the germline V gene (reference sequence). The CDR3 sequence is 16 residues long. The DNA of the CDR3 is TGTGCCAGTAGTATGACAGGGACAGCCACAAACACTGAAGCTTTCTTT. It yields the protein CASSMTGTATNTEAFF.

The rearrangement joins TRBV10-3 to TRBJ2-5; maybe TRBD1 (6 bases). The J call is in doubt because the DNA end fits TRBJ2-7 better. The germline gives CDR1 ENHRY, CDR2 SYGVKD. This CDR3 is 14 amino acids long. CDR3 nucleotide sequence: TGTGCCATCAGTGACCCCCAGGGGACCTACGAGCAGTACTTC. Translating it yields CAISDPQGTYEQYF.

This CDR3 is CASGPDTYQPQHF. The CDR3 nucleotides read TGTGCCAGCGGGCCAGACACATATCAGCCCCAGCATTTT. V usage is TRBV2 and J usage is TRBJ1-5; D is unresolved. This CDR3 contains 13 residues. The germline V gene has CDR1 SNHLY and CDR2 FYNNEI. The V end was cut by 8 bases, the J end by 5 bases, with 13 bases between.

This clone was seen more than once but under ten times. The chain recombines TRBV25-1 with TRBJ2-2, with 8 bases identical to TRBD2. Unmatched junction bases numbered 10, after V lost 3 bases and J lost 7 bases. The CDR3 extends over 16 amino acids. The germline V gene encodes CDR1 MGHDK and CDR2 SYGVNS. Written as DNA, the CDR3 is TGTGCCAGCAGTGACGTACGGGGGGGGGCCTTCGGGGAGCTGTTTTTT. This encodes CASSDVRGGAFGELFF.

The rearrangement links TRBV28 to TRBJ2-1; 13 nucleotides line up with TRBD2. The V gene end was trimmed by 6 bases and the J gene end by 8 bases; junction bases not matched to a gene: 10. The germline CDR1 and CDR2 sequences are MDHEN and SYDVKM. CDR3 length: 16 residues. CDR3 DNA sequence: TGTGCCAGCAGAACCCTGGGACTAGCGGGGAGGGATGAGCAGTTCTTC. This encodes CASRTLGLAGRDEQFF.

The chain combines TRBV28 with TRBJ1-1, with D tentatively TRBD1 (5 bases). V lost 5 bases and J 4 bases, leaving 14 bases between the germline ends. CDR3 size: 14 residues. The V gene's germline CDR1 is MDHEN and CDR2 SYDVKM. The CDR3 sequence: CASSPGGLGTEAFF. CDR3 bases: TGTGCCAGCAGTCCCGGGGGGTTGGGCACTGAAGCTTTCTTT.